Listed here is a single T cell receptor (beta chain). This clonotype was seen ten or more times. The clone's antigen remains unknown. No quality values exist for individual bases; no much larger clone is one base distant. The library was made by PCR. Sequencing was carried out with an Illumina HiSeq 2500. Molecular barcoding was employed in the preparation of TCR libraries, with unique molecular identifiers being used to normalize TCRbeta repertoire quantification. TCRdb reanalyzed the raw reads on its own, using fastp at Q25 for trimming and MiXCR for clone calling, and kept in-frame beta chains. One record per CDR3 amino acid sequence lists the most common genes and DNA. Within this sample are under 20,000 distinct CDR3 sequences, with about an eighth of them counted one time only. The ten most abundant clones make up 35% of the sample. Reading the label with the study, this specimen's time point is: day 60 (about 2 months) after transplantation. The treatment or condition tag for this specimen amounts to: allogeneic hematopoietic cell transplantation with graft depleted of TCRalphabeta T cells and CD19 B cells. The transplant recipients were children given TCRalphabeta/CD19-depleted allogeneic hematopoietic cell grafts.

This sample is drawn from a study of T-cell reconstitution after alpha-beta-depleted transplantation in children listed by TCRdb under 2016. Looking at the study overall: Using TCR repertoire profiling, the study followed T-cell immune reconstitution in a quantitative way in children after TCRalphabeta/CD19-depleted allogeneic hematopoietic cell transplantation. On the study overall, not on this receptor specifically: Apparently early alphabetaT-cell count recovery about two months after transplant reportedly relied on only several hundred rapidly expanded clones derived from non-depleted graft cells. In some patients, the high TCRbeta diversity seen at day 60 was put down to recipient T cells and intrathymic progenitors that had survived conditioning. Hyperexpanded clone frequencies declined over subsequent months; after one year, T-cell counts and TCRbeta diversity were mostly attributed to newly produced T cells.

In the germline V gene, CDR1 corresponds to SNHLY and CDR2 to FYNNEI. V trim: 8 bases; J trim: 7 bases; unmatched bases: 2. The CDR3, cysteine through phenylalanine, is 12 amino acids long. Of the read, only the CDR3 DNA is kept; its 36 bases are in frame from base 1. Sequencing used PBMCs, mostly from graft donor cells, obtained 60 days after TCRalphabeta/CD19-depleted stem cell transplant. The chain joins TRBV2 to TRBJ1-6; 7 bases in the junction line up with TRBD1. The receptor was isolated from a female patient aged 2-15 years who had a stem cell transplant for congenital amegakaryocytic thrombocytopenia, so the T cells may come from the graft donor. CDR3 region: CASEQGNSPLHF. The nucleotide sequence reads TGTGCCAGCGAACAGGGGAATTCACCCCTCCACTTT.